This T cell receptor (beta chain) comes out of a study of cytomegalovirus exposure and HLA in healthy donors. On this clone itself: Its specificity is unknown.

General study findings and limits: Previous analysis showed most TCR beta V segments were productive about 90% or about 30% of the time.

CDR3 size: 18 residues. It was with 60 Vbeta and 13 Jbeta primers that the PCR ran. Clones were read by immunoSEQ multiplex PCR, and TCRdb kept only the in-frame ones, dropping some. In the table there are 95,000 to 130,000 clones, roughly 83% of which are singletons. Sample: PBMCs. The source is a young man in good health and CMV-seropositive. V gene TRBV21-1 combines with J gene TRBJ1-3; the D call of TRBD1 is as the table states it, not checked on the DNA. TRBV21-1 is tagged as a pseudogene. CDR3 loop: CASHFRDRDPGSGNTIYF. DNA for the CDR3: TGTGCCAGCCATTTCCGGGACAGGGATCCTGGCTCTGGAAACACCATATATTTT.